These 9 T cell receptor beta chains were all obtained from the same sample, sequenced in a study of shared clonotypes between healthy human individuals. Generated by immunoSEQ multiplex PCR, the TCRdb table keeps only in-frame clones and is missing some. The table includes a few million clones, approximately 93% detected once. Sequenced: naive CD4+ T cells from PBMCs. As for subset: CD45RA+ positively selected. The receptor set was obtained from a man between 18 and 29 years old in good health. Some clones in this sample may be carry-over from other donors' samples.

The chain employs TRBV6-1 and TRBJ1-2, with a tentative D call TRBD1 (5 bases). Trimming pared 0 bases from V and 0 bases from J, leaving 14 bases between. CDR3 size: 17 residues. CDR1 is MNHNS, CDR2 SASEGT, per germline. In DNA form, the CDR3 reads TGTGCCAGCAGTGAAGCCAGGGACCCTTTCACTAACTATGGCTACACCTTC. It is translated as CASSEARDPFTNYGYTF.

On this clone: Additional DNA sequences in this sample encode the identical CDR3. The chain carries TRBV6-1 and TRBJ1-1, with a weak D call TRBD1 (5 bases). The germline CDR1 and CDR2 sequences are MNHNS and SASEGT. The CDR3 extends over 13 amino acids. V lost 4 bases, J lost 2 bases, and 8 bases lay in between. This chain's CDR3 is CASSAQGNTEAFF. In nucleotides, the CDR3 is TGTGCCAGCAGTGCCCAGGGTAACACTGAAGCTTTCTTT.

The chain links TRBV5-1 to TRBJ1-4; a possible D gene is TRBD1 (6 bases). V shed 2 bases and J shed 5 bases, with 19 bases lying between them. The CDR3 has 17 residues. Per germline, CDR1 SGHRS and CDR2 YFSETQ. The CDR3 nucleotides read TGCGCCAGCAGCTTACCCATAGGGGGGCAGAGCAATGAAAAACTGTTTTTT. Encoded protein: CASSLPIGGQSNEKLFF.

This clone was counted once. A junction end diverges from the germline sequence, so it may reflect a read error. Other DNA variants within this sample encode the same CDR3. The CDR3 DNA sequence: TGCGCCAGCAGTTTGGGACTAGCGGGAGGGCAAGAGACCCAGTACTTC. Translated, it gives CASSLGLAGGQETQYF. The chain recombines TRBV5-1 with TRBJ2-5; 16 bases line up with TRBD2. The CDR3 consists of 16 residues. CDR1 and CDR2 from the germline V gene are SGHRS and YFSETQ.

V and J are TRBV5-1 and TRBJ1-2; D unresolved. V was shortened by 0 bases and J by 4 bases, with 16 bases between the two germline ends. Germline CDR1 SGHRS, CDR2 YFSETQ. This CDR3 has 16 amino acids. The CDR3 protein is CASSLGYSGLSYGYTF. The CDR3 coding sequence is TGCGCCAGCAGCTTGGGCTACAGTGGGTTAAGCTATGGCTACACCTTC.

The J gene is TRBJ1-5, the V gene TRBV18; TRBD1 matches 7 bases. With V trimmed by 5 bases and J by 6 bases, 10 bases remained unmatched. The CDR3 extends over 15 amino acids. From germline, CDR1 is KGHSH and CDR2 LQKENI. The CDR3 DNA sequence: TGTGCCAGCTCAGCAAACAGGGGAGAGGGTCAGCCCCAGCATTTT. This sequence encodes CASSANRGEGQPQHF.

The V and J genes are TRBV5-1 and TRBJ2-5, with 11 bases lining up with TRBD2. CDR3 length equals 17 residues. The J segment lost 5 bases and the V segment lost 2 bases, leaving 11 bases of the junction unmatched. The germline gives CDR1 SGHRS, CDR2 YFSETQ. The CDR3, as DNA: TGCGCCAGCAGCTTTGGGACTAGACTAGCGGGACCCGAGACCCAGTACTTC. Protein sequence: CASSFGTRLAGPETQYF.

This chain links TRBV6-5 with TRBJ1-2, with a weak D call TRBD1 (5 bases). V lost 8 bases and J lost 0, with 16 bases in between. The germline CDR1 and CDR2 sequences are MNHEY and SVGAGI. The CDR3 is made up of 15 amino acids. The CDR3 region has the DNA TGTGCCAGCCACCCACGGGGGGTTCCTAACTATGGCTACACCTTC. It is translated as CASHPRGVPNYGYTF.

V and J are TRBV30 and TRBJ2-5; perhaps TRBD1 as D (5 bases). Germline V gene lookup returns CDR1 GTSNPN and CDR2 SVGIG (reference sequence). The CDR3 is 12 residues long. Trimming left V 4 bases short and J 2 bases short, with 8 bases between. The CDR3 DNA reads as TGTGCCTGGACCCAGGGACAAGAGACCCAGTACTTC. The encoded protein is CAWTQGQETQYF.